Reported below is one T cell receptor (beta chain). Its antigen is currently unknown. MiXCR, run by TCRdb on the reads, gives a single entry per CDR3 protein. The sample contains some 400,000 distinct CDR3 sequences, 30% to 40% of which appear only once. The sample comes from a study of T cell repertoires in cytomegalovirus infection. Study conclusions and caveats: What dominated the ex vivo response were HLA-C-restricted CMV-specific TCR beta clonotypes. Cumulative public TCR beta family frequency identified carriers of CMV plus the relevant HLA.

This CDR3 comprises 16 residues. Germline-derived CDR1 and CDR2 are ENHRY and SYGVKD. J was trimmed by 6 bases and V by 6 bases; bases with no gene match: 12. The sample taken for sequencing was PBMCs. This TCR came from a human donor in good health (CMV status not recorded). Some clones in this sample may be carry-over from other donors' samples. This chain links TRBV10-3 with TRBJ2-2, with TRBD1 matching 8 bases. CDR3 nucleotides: TGTGCCATCAGGGAGAATCCAGGGGGCGCGTCCGGGGAGCTGTTTTTT. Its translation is CAIRENPGGASGELFF.